These T cell receptor beta chains were read from a single sample in a study of cytomegalovirus exposure and HLA in healthy donors. Data came from immunoSEQ multiplex PCR; TCRdb stores just in-frame clones and leaves some out. The data hold 140,000 or so clones, with over 80% observed a single time. Source material: PBMCs. These TCRs come from a female donor in good health and CMV-seronegative. Both conserved end residues are part of each CDR3. The D gene is left open where the match is weak. Clone sizes are given selectively: once, few, many, or a class where the clone is expanded.

d_call j_call v_call clone_size cdr3_aa cdr3_nt
TRBD1 TRBJ1-1 TRBV6-1 NA CASREITGGTEAFF TGTGCCAGCAGGGAGATCACAGGGGGCACTGAAGCTTTCTTT
NA TRBJ1-5 TRBV4-1 NA CASSQEGGAGQPQHF TGCGCCAGCAGCCAAGAAGGGGGGGCCGGTCAGCCCCAGCATTTT
TRBD1 TRBJ1-4 TRBV5-6 NA CASSSSGTVNEKLFF TGTGCCAGCAGCTCCTCCGGGACAGTTAATGAAAAACTGTTTTTT
NA TRBJ1-4 TRBV5-6 NA CASSPRPAANEKLFF TGTGCCAGCAGCCCGAGGCCAGCGGCTAATGAAAAACTGTTTTTT
TRBD2 TRBJ2-7 TRBV19 NA CASARTSRGIYEQYF TGTGCCAGTGCCCGGACTAGCCGGGGAATCTACGAGCAGTACTTC
NA TRBJ2-3 TRBV5-1 NA CASSLGQNTQYF TGCGCCAGCAGCTTGGGACAAAATACGCAGTATTTT
NA TRBJ1-5 TRBV2 NA CASSDTTDISEPQHF TGTGCCAGCAGTGACACGACAGACATCAGTGAGCCCCAGCATTTT
NA TRBJ1-1 TRBV5-1 NA CASSPIRDSPGEAFF TGCGCCAGCAGCCCCATCCGGGACTCCCCCGGGGAAGCTTTCTTT
NA TRBJ1-3 TRBV2 NA CASGGGHSGNTIYF TGTGCCAGCGGCGGAGGGCACTCTGGAAACACCATATATTTT
NA TRBJ1-5 TRBV6-5 NA CASMVGFSGNQPQHF TGTGCCAGCATGGTGGGGTTTAGCGGCAATCAGCCCCAGCATTTT
TRBD1 TRBJ1-4 TRBV4-1 NA CASSLGQGGEKLFF TGCGCCAGCAGCCTTGGACAGGGAGGTGAAAAACTGTTTTTT
NA TRBJ1-1 TRBV5-1 NA CASSPGQGGPNTEAFF TGCGCCAGCAGCCCTGGGCAGGGAGGGCCCAACACTGAAGCTTTCTTT
TRBD2 TRBJ2-1 TRBV27 once CASSLLTGGTYNEQFF TGTGCCAGCAGTTTATTAACGGGAGGAACCTACAATGAGCAGTTCTTC
NA TRBJ1-1 TRBV28 NA CASSLNGFWQGGTEAFF TGTGCCAGCAGTTTAAATGGTTTTTGGCAGGGAGGCACTGAAGCTTTCTTT
TRBD1 TRBJ1-1 TRBV7-9 NA CASSSRDRATEAFF TGTGCCAGCAGCAGCCGGGACAGGGCCACTGAAGCTTTCTTT
TRBD1 TRBJ1-1 TRBV2 NA CASRGQGAVGTEAFF TGTGCCAGCAGAGGACAGGGGGCGGTGGGCACTGAAGCTTTCTTT
NA TRBJ1-5 TRBV28 NA CASSFISPRGGSNQPQHF TGTGCCAGCAGTTTTATATCCCCACGGGGTGGGAGCAATCAGCCCCAGCATTTT
TRBD1 TRBJ2-7 TRBV5-8 NA CASSPGTARLSYEQYF TGTGCCAGCAGCCCGGGGACAGCTAGACTTTCCTACGAGCAGTACTTC
NA TRBJ2-4 TRBV5-1 NA CASSLFGRGDIQYF TGCGCCAGCAGCTTGTTTGGCAGGGGGGACATTCAGTACTTC
NA TRBJ2-7 TRBV29-1 NA CSVAGTRSNEQYF TGCAGCGTCGCCGGGACAAGGAGTAACGAGCAGTACTTC
TRBD2 TRBJ2-7 TRBV27 NA CASSFGTKSSQYF TGTGCCAGCAGTTTCGGGACTAAATCATCGCAGTACTTC
NA TRBJ2-3 TRBV27 NA CASSFGGADTQYF TGTGCCAGCAGTTTTGGCGGAGCCGATACGCAGTATTTT
TRBD2 TRBJ2-1 TRBV5-4 NA CASSLEGAGGLYNEQFF TGTGCCAGCAGCTTGGAGGGAGCGGGAGGTCTCTACAATGAGCAGTTCTTC
TRBD1 TRBJ2-7 TRBV6-6 once CASSYSGTGVDEQYF TGTGCCAGCAGTTACTCCGGGACAGGGGTTGACGAGCAGTACTTC
NA TRBJ2-7 TRBV28 few CASSFDSYEQYF TGTGCCAGCAGTTTTGACAGCTACGAGCAGTACTTC
NA TRBJ1-2 TRBV28 NA CASSLRAGEDYGYTF TGTGCCAGCAGTTTAAGGGCAGGGGAAGACTATGGCTACACCTTC
NA TRBJ2-1 TRBV5-6 NA CASSRSLIYEQFF TGTGCCAGCAGCCGCTCTCTAATCTATGAGCAGTTCTTC
NA TRBJ1-1 TRBV6-5 NA CASSWTALNTEAFF TGTGCCAGCAGTTGGACAGCTCTGAACACTGAAGCTTTCTTT